The rows below give T cell receptor beta chains drawn from one sample of a study of shared clonotypes between healthy human individuals. The table came from immunoSEQ multiplex PCR; TCRdb's copy has only in-frame clones and leaves some out. This sample has approximately 500,000 clones, with 79% found just once. The sample taken for sequencing was PBMCs. Receptor source: a woman between 40 and 55 years old in good health. Some clones in this sample may be carry-over from other donors' samples. The CDR3 runs from the conserved cysteine through the conserved F or W. D genes are given only for firm matches. Size tells how often a clone was seen (once, few, many) or the class of an expanded clone, and some rows leave it out.

v_gene	d_gene	j_gene	abundance	CDR3nt	CDR3aa
TRBV5-1	NA	TRBJ1-3	NA	TGCGCCAGCAGCTTGGAGGGGGGGAGAAACACCATATATTTT	CASSLEGGRNTIYF
TRBV4-1	NA	TRBJ2-1	NA	TGCGCCAGCAGCCAAATGGCGGGACTTACCAATGAGCAGTTCTTC	CASSQMAGLTNEQFF
TRBV5-1	TRBD1	TRBJ1-4	few	TGCGCCAGCAGCTTAAGGGGGCTTGATGAAAAACTGTTTTTT	CASSLRGLDEKLFF
TRBV18	NA	TRBJ2-3	NA	TGTGCCAGCTCACCACCAGGGGACACAGATACGCAGTATTTT	CASSPPGDTDTQYF
TRBV29-1	NA	TRBJ1-3	NA	TGCAGCGTTGAAGGGTCAGGGTCTGGAAACACCATATATTTT	CSVEGSGSGNTIYF
TRBV15	TRBD1	TRBJ1-4	NA	TGTGCCACCAGCAGATACCGGACAGGGAAAGGTGAAAAACTGTTTTTT	CATSRYRTGKGEKLFF
TRBV5-1	TRBD1	TRBJ1-4	NA	TGCGCCAGCAGCTTGCTCGGGACAGATGAAAAACTGTTTTTT	CASSLLGTDEKLFF
TRBV4-2	TRBD1	TRBJ2-7	NA	TGTGCCAGCAGCCGCCCGGGACAGGGAACCCTCTACGAGCAGTACTTC	CASSRPGQGTLYEQYF
TRBV18	TRBD1	TRBJ1-5	few	TGTGCCAGCTCACCAGTGACAGGGAGCAATCAGCCCCAGCATTTT	CASSPVTGSNQPQHF
TRBV6-1	NA	TRBJ1-1	NA	TGTGCCAGCAGTGCAACAACGAACACTGAAGCTTTCTTT	CASSATTNTEAFF
TRBV10-3	TRBD2	TRBJ2-1	NA	TGTGCCATCAAGGGCCCGACCAGCGGGAGTGATGAGCAGTTCTTC	CAIKGPTSGSDEQFF
TRBV12-5	TRBD2	TRBJ2-7	NA	TGTGCTAGTGGTTTGGTTCTTGAGGGGGCCGGTACTAGCGGGGGAGTATACGAGCAGTACTTC	CASGLVLEGAGTSGGVYEQYF
TRBV28	TRBD2	TRBJ2-2	NA	TGTGCCAGCAGTTACGGGGTGGCTAGCGGGAGGGCGATCGCCGGGGAGCTGTTTTTT	CASSYGVASGRAIAGELFF
TRBV15	NA	TRBJ2-6	many	TGTGCCACCAGCCTAGAGAGTTCTGGGGCCAACGTCCTGACTTTC	CATSLESSGANVLTF
TRBV18	NA	TRBJ1-5	NA	TGTGCCAGCTCACAGTGGGGGGATGTTGACCAGCCCCAGCATTTT	CASSQWGDVDQPQHF
TRBV7-3	NA	TRBJ1-1	once	TGTGCCAGCAGTTCGGACAGGAACACTGAAGCTTTCTTT	CASSSDRNTEAFF
TRBV2	TRBD1	TRBJ2-5	NA	TGTGCCAGCAGTGCGACAGGGTTCCAAGAGACCCAGTACTTC	CASSATGFQETQYF
TRBV7-4	NA	TRBJ1-5	few	TGTGCCAGCAGCCTACAGGTACTCAATCAGCCCCAGCATTTT	CASSLQVLNQPQHF
TRBV7-9	TRBD1	TRBJ2-5	NA	TGTGCCAGCAGCTTACCCCTTAGGACAGGGATTTATCGAGAGACCCAGTACTTC	CASSLPLRTGIYRETQYF
TRBV29-1	NA	TRBJ1-4	NA	TGCAGCGCACAGAAAACAACTAATGAAAAACTGTTTTTT	CSAQKTTNEKLFF
TRBV10-3	TRBD1	TRBJ1-2	NA	TGTGCCATCATGGAGGGGGCCGGAAATGGCTACACCTTC	CAIMEGAGNGYTF
TRBV7-2	TRBD2	TRBJ2-4	NA	TGTGCCAGCAGCTTAGTGGACCCCGGGAGGTTGGGTGAAAACATTCAGTACTTC	CASSLVDPGRLGENIQYF
TRBV7-9	TRBD1	TRBJ2-3	NA	TGTGCCAGCAGCTTTTGGCGCGGACAGGGTACGGCAGATACGCAGTATTTT	CASSFWRGQGTADTQYF
TRBV7-9	NA	TRBJ2-1	once	TGTGCCAGCAGCTACCAAGGGGGTCGGTATAATGAGCAGTTCTTC	CASSYQGGRYNEQFF
TRBV10-3	TRBD2	TRBJ2-3	NA	TGTGCCATCAGTGAGTCGACTAGCGGGAACCGAGCATTAGATACGCAGTATTTT	CAISESTSGNRALDTQYF
TRBV5-4	NA	TRBJ1-2	NA	TGTGCCAGCAGCTTGCCGCACGTTAACTATGGCTACACCTTC	CASSLPHVNYGYTF
TRBV25-1	NA	TRBJ1-2	NA	TGTGCCAGCAGTGAATGGGGGGGGAACTATGGCTACACCTTC	CASSEWGGNYGYTF
TRBV11-3	NA	TRBJ2-7	NA	TGTGCCAGCAGCAACCCCTTGGGAAGCAACGAGCAGTACTTC	CASSNPLGSNEQYF
TRBV9	NA	TRBJ2-1	NA	TGTGCCAGCAGCGTAGGTATAAATGAGCTGTTCTTC	CASSVGINELFF
TRBV7-9	NA	TRBJ2-1	once	TGTGCCAGCAGCCCCTCTCACGATGAGCAGTTCTTC	CASSPSHDEQFF
TRBV5-8	TRBD1	TRBJ1-5	NA	TGTGCCAGCAGACCTGGACAGGGAGTGAGTCAGCCCCAGCATTTT	CASRPGQGVSQPQHF
TRBV7-3	NA	TRBJ2-1	NA	TGTGCCAGCAGCCCGTCCGGCAGAGCCAATGAGCAGTTCTTC	CASSPSGRANEQFF
TRBV18	NA	TRBJ2-7	NA	TGTGCCAGCTCACAAGACACTCACTACGAGCAGTACTTC	CASSQDTHYEQYF
TRBV11-3	NA	TRBJ1-1	once	TGTGCCAGCAGCGTCAATTCCACCGTCGCAGGGGCCGATTCGGACACTGAAGCTTTCTTT	CASSVNSTVAGADSDTEAFF
TRBV5-1	TRBD1	TRBJ2-2	NA	TGCGCCAGCAGCTTGGGACAGGGGAGAGACACCGGGGAGCTGTTTTTT	CASSLGQGRDTGELFF
TRBV6-1	NA	TRBJ1-3	NA	TGTGCCAGCAGTGGCCCCACCTCGGCAGGCGAGCCTCTTCGAAACACCATATATTTT	CASSGPTSAGEPLRNTIYF
TRBV6-1	NA	TRBJ1-5	few	TGTGCCAGCAGTGAAAGAGCCAGCTTCAATCAGCCCCAGCATTTT	CASSERASFNQPQHF
TRBV28	NA	TRBJ1-2	few	TGTGCCAGCAGTTTGGGAAGTCTGAGCTATGGCTACACCTTC	CASSLGSLSYGYTF
TRBV7-2	TRBD2	TRBJ2-3	once	TGTGCCAGCAGCATGAGGACTAGCGGAGATACGCAGTATTTT	CASSMRTSGDTQYF
TRBV6-5	TRBD1	TRBJ1-2	NA	TGTGCCAGCAGCCCTGGGACAGGGCCTTTTAAGCGCTACACCTTC	CASSPGTGPFKRYTF